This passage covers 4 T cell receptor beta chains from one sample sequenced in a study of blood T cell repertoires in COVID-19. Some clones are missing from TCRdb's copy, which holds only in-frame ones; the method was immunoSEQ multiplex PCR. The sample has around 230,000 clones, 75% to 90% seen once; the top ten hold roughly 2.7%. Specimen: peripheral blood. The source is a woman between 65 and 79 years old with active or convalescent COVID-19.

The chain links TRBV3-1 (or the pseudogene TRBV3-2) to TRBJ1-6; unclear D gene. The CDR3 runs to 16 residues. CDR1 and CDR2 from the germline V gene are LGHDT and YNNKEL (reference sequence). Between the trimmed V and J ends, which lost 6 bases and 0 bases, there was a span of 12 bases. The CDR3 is CASRVEGGSYNSPLHF. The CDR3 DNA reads TGTGCCAGCAGAGTGGAGGGCGGCTCCTATAATTCACCCCTCCACTTT.

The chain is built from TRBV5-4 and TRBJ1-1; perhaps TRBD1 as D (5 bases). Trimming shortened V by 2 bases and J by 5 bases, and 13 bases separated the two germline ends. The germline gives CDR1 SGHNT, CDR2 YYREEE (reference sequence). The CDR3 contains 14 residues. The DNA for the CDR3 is TGTGCCAGCAGCTTTGGCAGGGCGAGTACTGAAGCTTTCTTT. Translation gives CASSFGRASTEAFF.

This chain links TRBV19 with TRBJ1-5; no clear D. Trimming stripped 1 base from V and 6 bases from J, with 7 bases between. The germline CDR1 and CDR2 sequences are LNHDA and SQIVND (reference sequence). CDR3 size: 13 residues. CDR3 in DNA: TGTGCCAGTAGTATAGCAGGAGGTCAGCCCCAGCATTTT. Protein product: CASSIAGGQPQHF.

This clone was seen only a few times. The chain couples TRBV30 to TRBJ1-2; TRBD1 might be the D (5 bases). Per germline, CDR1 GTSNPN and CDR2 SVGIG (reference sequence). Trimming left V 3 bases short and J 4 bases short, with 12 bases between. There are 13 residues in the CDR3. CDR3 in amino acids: CAWRDSWGYGYTF. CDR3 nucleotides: TGTGCCTGGAGAGACAGCTGGGGCTATGGCTACACCTTC.